This note documents a single T cell receptor beta chain sequence. Its antigen is not known. Per the germline V gene, CDR1 is GTSNPN and CDR2 is SVGIG (reference sequence). After removal of 3 bases from V and 4 bases from J, the junction contained 4 bases not matched to a gene. The CDR3 contains 14 residues. The data originate from a study of cytomegalovirus exposure and HLA in healthy donors. As for the study in general: Later analysis reported that the approximately 110 validation repertoires shared the platform of the 650 to 700 first-cohort repertoires. Study-level results: Subsequent analysis of the approximately 120 validation repertoires found a tendency for first-cohort TCR clusters to co-occur. The study flagged approximately 180 TCR beta chains as cytomegalovirus-associated.

Sequenced by immunoSEQ multiplex PCR; TCRdb stores in-frame clones only, minus some. This table holds 150,000 to 180,000 clones, 65% to 90% found once. The 120-subject validation cohort, separate from the roughly 700-subject first cohort, included the donors. This TCR was recovered from a man in his late teens or twenties in good health and CMV-seropositive. The V gene is TRBV30, the J gene TRBJ1-1; 11 bases map to TRBD1. Sequencing used PBMCs. Here the CDR3 DNA reads TGTGCCTGGAGCCGGGACAGGGGGAGCACTGAAGCTTTCTTT. This sequence encodes CAWSRDRGSTEAFF.